This record looks at one TCR beta chain sequence and its context. Its specificity is not known. Oncomine TCR Beta short-read sequencing was applied to DNA from cultured CD4+ T cells. Each CDR3 protein gets one entry after TCRdb re-called the PCR reads with MiXCR. The table shows approximately 23,000 distinct CDR3 sequences, with 35% to 45% occurring only once. Germline V lookup: CDR1 SGHTA, CDR2 FQGTGA. The CDR3 has 14 residues. Trimming took 1 base from V and 6 from J, leaving 10 bases between them. The data are from a study of vaccination and CD4 T cells after COVID-19. For the study at large: At a median about 78 days (range 14 to 241) after dose two, post-vaccine samples were obtained.

Points from the study as a whole: The great majority, 304 of 307 vaccine-specific clones, proved spike mono-reactive in convalescent patients. Only after vaccination were a median around 83% of convalescents' reactive clones seen.

The time point was: late sampling 161 to 241 days after vaccination in a few convalescent patients. As to treatment: approximately nine-day PBMC culture with coronavirus spike peptide pools or control peptides (ViraFEST assay). ViraFEST used peptide pools to expand antigen-specific T cells, then sequenced TCRs. The chain couples TRBV7-3 to TRBJ2-1; D not resolved. The receptor was derived from a human donor who had recovered from COVID-19. This specimen consisted of CD4+ T cells from blood, cultured in vitro, obtained about 7 months after SARS-CoV-2 vaccination. The CDR3 DNA is TGTGCCAGCAGCTTAATGAGTGTCAGCAATGAGCAGTTCTTC. This translates into CASSLMSVSNEQFF.